One and the same sample provided the 26 T cell receptor beta chains below, sequenced in a study of radiation and T cells in renal cell carcinoma. Data came from immunoSEQ multiplex PCR; TCRdb stores just in-frame clones and leaves some out. This table holds some 150,000 clones, approximately 86% found once. The time point is: blood 4 weeks post-SBRT, at nephrectomy. Described treatment: 15 Gy SBRT to primary tumor, nephrectomy 4 weeks later. The sample was blood, taken from a patient whose treatment included radiotherapy and nephrectomy. These TCRs come from a woman between 50 and 59 years old with renal cell carcinoma.

J is TRBJ2-7 and V is TRBV6-6; a possible D gene is TRBD2 (5 bases). The CDR3 is made up of 12 amino acids. The V end lost 6 bases, the J end lost 3 bases, and 9 bases lay between the germline ends. The germline V gene encodes CDR1 MNHNY and CDR2 SVGAGI (reference sequence). The CDR3 sequence is CASRDRDYEQYF. The CDR3 DNA is TGTGCCAGCAGGGATCGGGACTACGAGCAGTACTTC.

This clone has more than one count but fewer than ten. The rearrangement uses TRBV30 and TRBJ1-1; 10 bases are a match to TRBD1. Trimming removed 4 bases from V and 5 bases from J; junction bases left unmatched: 10. CDR3 length: 15 amino acids. CDR1 is GTSNPN, CDR2 SVGIG, per germline (reference sequence). In DNA form, the CDR3 reads TGTGCCTGGACCGGGACAGGGGCCCAAGGAACTGAAGCTTTCTTT. It yields the protein CAWTGTGAQGTEAFF.

The chain joins TRBV7-2 to TRBJ2-1; D gene ambiguous. The CDR3 is made up of 13 amino acids. V lost 1 base to trimming and J lost 5 bases, with 6 bases between them. CDR1 is SGHTA, CDR2 FQGNSA, per germline. This CDR3 is CASSLVPHNEQFF. The CDR3 nucleotides read TGTGCCAGCAGCTTAGTCCCCCACAATGAGCAGTTCTTC.

The chain links TRBV19 to TRBJ1-5; D is uncertain. V was cut by 7 bases and J by 1 base, with 5 bases left in between. The CDR3 is 12 residues long. The germline V gene has CDR1 LNHDA and CDR2 SQIVND (reference sequence). The chain's CDR3 is CASTESNQPQHF. CDR3 nucleotide sequence: TGTGCCAGTACCGAGAGCAATCAGCCCCAGCATTTT.

V and J are TRBV9 and TRBJ1-6; D possibly corresponds to TRBD1 (6 bases). This CDR3 has 14 residues. CDR1 is SGDLS and CDR2 is YYNGEE in the germline V gene. Deletions cut 4 bases from V and 9 bases from J, with 14 bases between. CDR3 amino acids: CASSKQGLGSPLHF. CDR3 in DNA: TGTGCCAGCAGCAAACAGGGTCTTGGTTCACCCCTCCACTTT.

The chain employs TRBV6-1 and TRBJ2-3, with D possibly being TRBD2 (5 bases). V lost 6 bases to trimming and J lost 1 base, with 11 bases between them. The CDR3 spans 14 residues. Germline values: CDR1 MNHNS, CDR2 SASEGT. Here the CDR3 DNA reads TGTGCCAGCAGACCGATTAGCGGCACAGATACGCAGTATTTT. It specifies CASRPISGTDTQYF.

V and J are TRBV6-1 and TRBJ1-2, with D tentatively TRBD1 (6 bases). The V gene lost 4 bases and the J gene lost 1 base, with 16 bases spanning the gap. Per germline, CDR1 MNHNS and CDR2 SASEGT. The CDR3 has 16 amino acids. The CDR3 DNA sequence: TGTGCCAGCAGTGGGGCGAAAGACAGGTTTAACTATGGCTACACCTTC. This sequence encodes CASSGAKDRFNYGYTF.

This clone was counted once. The chain joins TRBV27 to TRBJ1-5, with 11 bases matching TRBD1. Germline CDR1 reads MNHEY; CDR2 reads SMNVEV (reference sequence). This CDR3 has 16 residues. With V trimmed by 3 bases and J by 6 bases, 7 bases remained unmatched. The CDR3 region is CASSFTGTGGIQPQHF. DNA of the CDR3: TGTGCCAGCAGTTTCACCGGGACAGGGGGAATTCAGCCCCAGCATTTT.

This clone was picked up one time. This chain connects TRBV2 to TRBJ1-4; D is ambiguous. Germline assignment: CDR1 SNHLY and CDR2 FYNNEI. Trimming stripped 2 bases from V and 8 bases from J, with 12 bases between. This CDR3 contains 14 residues. CDR3: CASSESGIGEKLFF. DNA of the CDR3: TGTGCCAGCAGTGAAAGTGGGATAGGGGAAAAACTGTTTTTT.

There are a few counts of this clone. V and J are TRBV14 and TRBJ1-1; D is undetermined. Germline V gene sequence: CDR1 SGHDN, CDR2 FVKESK. The CDR3 spans 14 residues. The V gene lost 1 base and the J gene lost 2 bases, with 8 bases spanning the gap. CDR3 sequence: CASSQGTVNTEAFF. The CDR3 DNA is TGTGCCAGCAGCCAAGGGACGGTTAACACTGAAGCTTTCTTT.

The chain links TRBV7-2 to TRBJ1-5; D uncertain. Trimming left V 7 bases short and J 5 bases short, with 18 bases between. Germline V gene lookup returns CDR1 SGHTA and CDR2 FQGNSA. This CDR3 contains 15 residues. Written as DNA, the CDR3 is TGTGCCAGCACGAACGGACTAGGGAACGATCAGCCCCAGCATTTT. Protein sequence: CASTNGLGNDQPQHF.

This chain connects TRBV18 to TRBJ1-2, with TRBD1 as a possible D gene (6 bases). The V gene's germline CDR1 is KGHSH and CDR2 LQKENI. CDR3 size: 16 residues. V lost 3 bases, J lost 3 bases, and 17 bases lay in between. The CDR3 sequence is CASSPKQGEWDYGYTF. CDR3 DNA sequence: TGTGCCAGCTCACCTAAACAGGGTGAATGGGACTATGGCTACACCTTC.

The chain carries TRBV28 and TRBJ2-7; D gene ambiguous. The germline CDR1 and CDR2 sequences are MDHEN and SYDVKM. This CDR3 has 12 residues. The V end was cut by 1 base, the J end by 4 bases, with 5 bases between. CDR3 in DNA: TGTGCCAGCAGTTTATTCCAGTACGAGCAGTACTTC. Translated, it gives CASSLFQYEQYF.

This chain connects TRBV5-4 to TRBJ2-1; D gene ambiguous. The germline V gene has CDR1 SGHNT and CDR2 YYREEE (reference sequence). V lost 0 bases and J 8 bases, leaving 6 bases between the germline ends. This CDR3 is 12 amino acids long. CDR3 DNA: TGTGCCAGCAGCTTGGTGGGCTATGAGCAGTTCTTC. This sequence encodes CASSLVGYEQFF. The full variable domain, its missing parts supplied by reference TRBV5-4 and TRBJ2-1, is ETGVTQSPTHLIKTRGQQVTLRCSSQSGHNTVSWYQQALGQGPQFIFQYYREEENGRGNFPPRFSGLQFPNYSSELNVNALELDDSALYLCASSLVGYEQFFGPGTRLTVL.

The V call is TRBV18, the J call TRBJ2-7; D may match TRBD1 or TRBD2 (6 bases each). V was clipped by 6 bases and J by 0 bases, with 27 bases between them. Germline CDR1 is KGHSH and CDR2 is LQKENI. CDR3 size: 19 residues. As DNA, the CDR3 is TGTGCCAGCTCCCCCAGAGTGACCAAGGGGGGCCCTTTCTCCTACGAGCAGTACTTC. Translated: CASSPRVTKGGPFSYEQYF.

V gene TRBV5-6 combines with J gene TRBJ2-7; no definite D call. CDR1 and CDR2 from the germline V gene are SGHDT and YYEEEE. V lost 5 bases and J lost 2, with 17 bases in between. The CDR3 covers 15 residues. The DNA for the CDR3 is TGTGCCAGCAGATCGACGGGCTACGAAACCTACGAGCAGTACTTC. Translation gives CASRSTGYETYEQYF.

The V gene is TRBV7-9, the J gene TRBJ1-5; D may be TRBD1 (6 bases). Trimming took off 2 bases at V and 2 bases at J, with 13 bases between the two ends. The CDR3 consists of 16 residues. Per the germline V gene, CDR1 is SEHNR and CDR2 is FQNEAQ (reference sequence). For the CDR3, the DNA is TGTGCCAGCAGCTTATCAGGGGCCGCGGGCAATCAGCCCCAGCATTTT. Translating it yields CASSLSGAAGNQPQHF.

The CDR3 DNA reads as TGCGCCAGCAGCTCCTCGGTTGGTAACACAGATACGCAGTATTTT. This sequence encodes CASSSSVGNTDTQYF. V and J are TRBV5-1 and TRBJ2-3; D not resolved. V lost 3 bases, J lost 2 bases, and 13 bases lay in between. Germline values: CDR1 SGHRS, CDR2 YFSETQ. There are 15 residues in the CDR3. The full variable domain, with the rest looked up from reference TRBV5-1 and TRBJ2-3, is KAGVTQTPRYLIKTRGQQVTLSCSPISGHRSVSWYQQTPGQGLQFLFEYFSETQRNKGNFPGRFSGRQFSNSRSEMNVSTLELGDSALYLCASSSSVGNTDTQYFGPGTRLTVL.

About this clone: This sample includes further DNA sequences coding for the same CDR3. The chain carries TRBV4-2 and TRBJ2-1; TRBD2 matches at 13 bases. V gave up 2 bases and J gave up 6 bases; unmatched junction bases: 4. The CDR3 is made up of 16 amino acids. CDR1 is LGHNA, CDR2 YNFKEQ, per germline. For the CDR3, the DNA is TGTGCCAGCAGCCAACCCGGGACTAGCGGGATCAATGAGCAGTTCTTC. Protein: CASSQPGTSGINEQFF.

This rearrangement joins TRBV10-1 to TRBJ1-1; 10 nucleotides line up with TRBD1. The CDR3 is 13 residues long. The ends lost 6 bases at V and 6 bases at J; junction bases unmatched: 4. Germline V lookup: CDR1 WNHNN, CDR2 SYGVQD (reference sequence). In DNA form, the CDR3 reads TGCGCCAGCAGACCCGGACAGGGGGCTGAAGCTTTCTTT. Protein product: CASRPGQGAEAFF.

CDR3 in amino acids: CASHRGINEKLFF. The CDR3 DNA is TGTGCCAGCCACAGAGGAATTAATGAAAAACTGTTTTTT. This sequence joins TRBV19 and TRBJ1-4; D is uncertain. The germline V gene has CDR1 LNHDA and CDR2 SQIVND (reference sequence). Trimming stripped 9 bases from V and 4 bases from J, with 12 bases between. The CDR3 extends over 13 amino acids.

This clone occurred once. The rearrangement uses TRBV7-2 and TRBJ2-7, with 13 nucleotides matching TRBD2. The V and J ends lost 3 bases and 4 bases, in that order; junction bases with no gene match: 3. The CDR3 is made up of 15 amino acids. Germline CDR1 reads SGHTA; CDR2 reads FQGNSA. DNA for the CDR3: TGTGCCAGCAGCTTTGGGACTAGCGGGACTTACGAGCAGTACTTC. The encoded protein is CASSFGTSGTYEQYF.

The rearrangement uses TRBV19 and TRBJ2-2; TRBD1 matches at 8 bases. The J segment lost 4 bases and the V segment lost 5 bases, leaving 3 bases of the junction unmatched. Per the germline V gene, CDR1 is LNHDA and CDR2 is SQIVND (reference sequence). The CDR3 loop spans 14 amino acids. CDR3 bases: TGTGCCAGTAGTCCCGGACAGGGCACCGGGGAGCTGTTTTTT. Residues: CASSPGQGTGELFF.

This clone was seen a single time. The J gene is TRBJ2-2, the V gene TRBV6-6, with 8 bases lining up with TRBD1. The ends lost 6 bases at V and 4 bases at J; junction bases unmatched: 10. Germline V gene lookup returns CDR1 MNHNY and CDR2 SVGAGI (reference sequence). The CDR3 has 16 residues. DNA of the CDR3: TGTGCCAGCAGCTACCAGACAGGGGCGGGCACCGGGGAGCTGTTTTTT. Translated: CASSYQTGAGTGELFF.

The chain employs TRBV19 and TRBJ2-2; no clear D. V was shortened by 3 bases and J by 2 bases, with 4 bases between the two germline ends. The CDR3 is 13 residues long. Germline-derived CDR1 and CDR2 are LNHDA and SQIVND (reference sequence). The chain's CDR3 is CASSITNTGELFF. CDR3 coding DNA: TGTGCCAGTAGTATCACAAACACCGGGGAGCTGTTTTTT. Looking up the rest from reference TRBV19 and TRBJ2-2 gives the full variable domain: DGGITQSPKYLFRKEGQNVTLSCEQNLNHDAMYWYRQDPGQGLRLIYYSQIVNDFQKGDIAEGYSVSREKKESFPLTVTSAQKNPTAFYLCASSITNTGELFFGEGSRLTVL.

V gene TRBV9 combines with J gene TRBJ2-7; 9 bases map to TRBD2. The junction had 7 bases not matched to a gene; V was cut back by 4 bases and J by 5 bases. Germline V gene data show CDR1 as SGDLS and CDR2 as YYNGEE. This CDR3 is built from 14 residues. CDR3 loop: CASSSAGGPNEQYF. The CDR3 nucleotides read TGTGCCAGCAGCTCCGCGGGAGGGCCTAACGAGCAGTACTTC.